These T cell receptor beta chains were read from a single sample in a study of radiotherapy plus CTLA-4 blockade in lung cancer. Method: immunoSEQ multiplex PCR; TCRdb's copy keeps in-frame clones and lacks some. The sample holds tens of thousands of clones, roughly three quarters seen once. The sequenced sample was peripheral blood, obtained from a patient treated with radiotherapy plus ipilimumab. These receptors were taken from a human donor with non-small cell lung cancer whose response to radiotherapy plus ipilimumab could not be evaluated. Some clones in this sample may be carry-over from other donors' samples. CDR3s include the opening cysteine and the closing phenylalanine or tryptophan. The order of the fields is J gene, V gene, clone size, D gene, CDR3 protein, CDR3 DNA. The D gene is left open where the match is weak. Clone size is given for some rows only: seen once, a few or many times, or a class if the clone is expanded.

j_call: TRBJ2-2; v_call: TRBV7-9; clone_size: NA; d_call: TRBD1; cdr3_aa: CASSTRTGGSTGELFF; cdr3_nt: TGTGCCAGCAGCACTCGGACAGGCGGTAGCACCGGGGAGCTGTTTTTT
j_call: TRBJ2-3; v_call: TRBV5-8; clone_size: NA; d_call: TRBD1; cdr3_aa: CASSPGQGSADTQYF; cdr3_nt: TGTGCCAGCAGCCCTGGACAGGGGAGCGCAGATACGCAGTATTTT
j_call: TRBJ1-5; v_call: TRBV6-1; clone_size: NA; d_call: NA; cdr3_aa: CASSEILDQPQHF; cdr3_nt: TGTGCCAGCAGTGAAATTCTTGATCAGCCCCAGCATTTT
j_call: TRBJ2-3; v_call: TRBV18; clone_size: NA; d_call: TRBD1; cdr3_aa: CASSLQGAWNTDTQYF; cdr3_nt: TGTGCCAGCTCGTTACAGGGGGCTTGGAACACAGATACGCAGTATTTT
j_call: TRBJ1-3; v_call: TRBV27; clone_size: NA; d_call: NA; cdr3_aa: CASSLSAAYSGNTIYF; cdr3_nt: TGTGCCAGCAGTTTATCGGCGGCATACTCTGGAAACACCATATATTTT
j_call: TRBJ2-5; v_call: TRBV2; clone_size: NA; d_call: TRBD2; cdr3_aa: CASSAGGETQYF; cdr3_nt: TGTGCCAGCTCGGCGGGGGGGGAGACCCAGTACTTC
j_call: TRBJ2-1; v_call: TRBV5-6; clone_size: NA; d_call: NA; cdr3_aa: CASSLAFSNEQFF; cdr3_nt: TGTGCCAGCAGCTTGGCCTTCTCCAATGAGCAGTTCTTC
j_call: TRBJ2-1; v_call: TRBV5-1; clone_size: once; d_call: TRBD1; cdr3_aa: CASSHGTDNEQFF; cdr3_nt: TGCGCCAGCAGCCACGGGACAGACAATGAGCAGTTCTTC
j_call: TRBJ2-7; v_call: TRBV27; clone_size: NA; d_call: NA; cdr3_aa: CASSLRQVGYEQYF; cdr3_nt: TGTGCCAGCAGTTTAAGACAGGTGGGCTACGAGCAGTACTTC
j_call: TRBJ1-1; v_call: TRBV7-9; clone_size: many; d_call: TRBD1; cdr3_aa: CASSGTGVEAFF; cdr3_nt: TGTGCCAGCAGCGGGACAGGGGTTGAAGCTTTCTTT
j_call: TRBJ2-4; v_call: TRBV2; clone_size: NA; d_call: TRBD1; cdr3_aa: CASLPGTGSDIQYF; cdr3_nt: TGTGCCAGTCTTCCCGGGACAGGGAGTGACATTCAGTACTTC
j_call: TRBJ1-2; v_call: TRBV6-1; clone_size: once; d_call: TRBD1; cdr3_aa: CASRKGQGDYGYTF; cdr3_nt: TGTGCCAGCAGGAAGGGGCAGGGGGACTATGGCTACACCTTC
j_call: TRBJ2-6; v_call: TRBV7-9; clone_size: NA; d_call: NA; cdr3_aa: CASSTLTGLSGANVLTF; cdr3_nt: TGTGCCAGCAGCACCTTGACAGGTCTCTCTGGGGCCAACGTCCTGACTTTC
j_call: TRBJ2-3; v_call: TRBV5-6; clone_size: NA; d_call: NA; cdr3_aa: CASSLRQGRGDTQYF; cdr3_nt: TGTGCCAGCAGCCTTAGACAGGGGAGGGGAGATACGCAGTATTTT
j_call: TRBJ2-7; v_call: TRBV5-6; clone_size: NA; d_call: NA; cdr3_aa: CASSLNSLRLSYEQYF; cdr3_nt: TGTGCCAGCAGCTTAAACAGCTTGAGATTGTCCTACGAGCAGTACTTC
j_call: TRBJ2-5; v_call: TRBV27; clone_size: NA; d_call: TRBD2; cdr3_aa: CASSLSGRFQETQYF; cdr3_nt: TGTGCCAGCAGTTTAAGCGGGAGGTTTCAAGAGACCCAGTACTTC
j_call: TRBJ1-4; v_call: TRBV5-1; clone_size: NA; d_call: NA; cdr3_aa: CASSLDGGRREKLFF; cdr3_nt: TGCGCCAGCAGCTTGGACGGGGGGCGCCGAGAAAAACTGTTTTTT
j_call: TRBJ2-1; v_call: TRBV5-1; clone_size: NA; d_call: TRBD2; cdr3_aa: CASSLEAGGGWFF; cdr3_nt: TGCGCCAGCAGCTTGGAAGCGGGGGGTGGTTGGTTCTTC
j_call: TRBJ2-5; v_call: TRBV11-2; clone_size: once; d_call: NA; cdr3_aa: CASSRDLGGETQYF; cdr3_nt: TGTGCCAGCAGCCGGGACTTGGGGGGAGAGACCCAGTACTTC
j_call: TRBJ2-1; v_call: TRBV5-4; clone_size: NA; d_call: TRBD2; cdr3_aa: CASSSRGVLPNEQFF; cdr3_nt: TGTGCCAGCAGCTCTCGGGGGGTTCTACCCAATGAGCAGTTCTTC
j_call: TRBJ2-1; v_call: TRBV5-4; clone_size: NA; d_call: TRBD2; cdr3_aa: CASSPGGAGGDNEQFF; cdr3_nt: TGTGCCAGCAGCCCTGGGGGGGCGGGGGGCGACAATGAGCAGTTCTTC
j_call: TRBJ1-1; v_call: TRBV9; clone_size: NA; d_call: NA; cdr3_aa: CASSVATGQINTEAFF; cdr3_nt: TGTGCCAGCAGCGTAGCTACGGGACAAATAAACACTGAAGCTTTCTTT
j_call: TRBJ2-2; v_call: TRBV5-1; clone_size: once; d_call: TRBD2; cdr3_aa: CATRTSGGKTGELFF; cdr3_nt: TGCGCCACCAGGACTAGCGGGGGGAAGACCGGGGAGCTGTTTTTT
j_call: TRBJ2-7; v_call: TRBV27; clone_size: once; d_call: TRBD1; cdr3_aa: CASSRDRSYEQYF; cdr3_nt: TGTGCCAGCAGTCGGGACAGGAGCTACGAGCAGTACTTC
j_call: TRBJ2-5; v_call: TRBV10-3; clone_size: once; d_call: TRBD1; cdr3_aa: CAISSDRGEETQYF; cdr3_nt: TGTGCCATCAGTTCGGACAGGGGTGAAGAGACCCAGTACTTC
j_call: TRBJ2-7; v_call: TRBV25-1; clone_size: NA; d_call: TRBD1; cdr3_aa: CASSDGTVYEQYF; cdr3_nt: TGTGCCAGCAGTGACGGGACAGTCTACGAGCAGTACTTC
j_call: TRBJ2-1; v_call: TRBV10-3; clone_size: few; d_call: TRBD2; cdr3_aa: CAIGRAGGNEQFF; cdr3_nt: TGTGCCATCGGGAGAGCGGGGGGCAATGAGCAGTTCTTC
j_call: TRBJ1-2; v_call: TRBV4-2; clone_size: few; d_call: NA; cdr3_aa: CASSPGSLPYGYTF; cdr3_nt: TGTGCCAGCAGTCCAGGTTCTCTCCCCTATGGCTACACCTTC
j_call: TRBJ2-1; v_call: TRBV7-3; clone_size: NA; d_call: NA; cdr3_aa: CASSLGGADTDEQFF; cdr3_nt: TGTGCCAGCAGCTTAGGAGGGGCGGACACTGATGAGCAGTTCTTC
j_call: TRBJ1-2; v_call: TRBV6-1; clone_size: NA; d_call: NA; cdr3_aa: CASSDKGVGYGYTF; cdr3_nt: TGTGCCAGCAGTGACAAGGGGGTAGGCTATGGCTACACCTTC
j_call: TRBJ2-7; v_call: TRBV27; clone_size: once; d_call: TRBD1; cdr3_aa: CASRPNRGGSEQYF; cdr3_nt: TGTGCCAGCAGACCAAACAGGGGTGGGTCCGAGCAGTACTTC
j_call: TRBJ1-1; v_call: TRBV28; clone_size: NA; d_call: NA; cdr3_aa: CASSTPTSEAFF; cdr3_nt: TGTGCCAGCAGTACCCCGACATCTGAAGCTTTCTTT
j_call: TRBJ1-5; v_call: TRBV7-2; clone_size: NA; d_call: NA; cdr3_aa: CASSLVPGSQTQHF; cdr3_nt: TGTGCCAGCAGCTTGGTCCCAGGGTCGCAGACCCAGCATTTT
j_call: TRBJ1-2; v_call: TRBV7-2; clone_size: NA; d_call: NA; cdr3_aa: CASSPGYSYTF; cdr3_nt: TGTGCCAGCAGCCCAGGGTATAGCTACACCTTC
j_call: TRBJ1-1; v_call: TRBV6-5; clone_size: NA; d_call: NA; cdr3_aa: CASKRGGNTEAFF; cdr3_nt: TGTGCCAGCAAGCGGGGAGGGAACACTGAAGCTTTCTTT
j_call: TRBJ2-3; v_call: TRBV27; clone_size: NA; d_call: TRBD1; cdr3_aa: CASSPGGSRDTQYF; cdr3_nt: TGTGCCAGCAGCCCAGGGGGCTCTAGAGATACGCAGTATTTT
j_call: TRBJ2-7; v_call: TRBV29-1; clone_size: once; d_call: NA; cdr3_aa: CSVAGRQGEYEQYF; cdr3_nt: TGCAGCGTTGCCGGGAGACAGGGTGAATACGAGCAGTACTTC
j_call: TRBJ1-1; v_call: TRBV9; clone_size: NA; d_call: TRBD1; cdr3_aa: CASSRDRAPPTEAFF; cdr3_nt: TGTGCCAGCAGCCGGGACAGGGCCCCCCCAACTGAAGCTTTCTTT
j_call: TRBJ1-5; v_call: TRBV7-2; clone_size: NA; d_call: NA; cdr3_aa: CASSLGQNSNQPQHF; cdr3_nt: TGTGCCAGCAGCTTAGGGCAGAATAGCAATCAGCCCCAGCATTTT
j_call: TRBJ2-5; v_call: TRBV5-4; clone_size: NA; d_call: NA; cdr3_aa: CASSPAQVGLQETQYF; cdr3_nt: TGTGCCAGCAGCCCGGCTCAGGTGGGGCTCCAAGAGACCCAGTACTTC
j_call: TRBJ1-2; v_call: TRBV25-1; clone_size: NA; d_call: TRBD1; cdr3_aa: CASSPWGTVSNYGYTF; cdr3_nt: TGTGCCAGCAGTCCCTGGGGGACAGTTAGTAACTATGGCTACACCTTC
j_call: TRBJ2-1; v_call: TRBV5-5; clone_size: NA; d_call: NA; cdr3_aa: CASSFLRWANEQFF; cdr3_nt: TGTGCCAGCAGCTTCCTCCGGTGGGCAAATGAGCAGTTCTTC
j_call: TRBJ2-6; v_call: TRBV4-3; clone_size: NA; d_call: NA; cdr3_aa: CASSPGHLGANVLTF; cdr3_nt: TGCGCCAGCAGCCCGGGACACCTCGGGGCCAACGTCCTGACTTTC
j_call: TRBJ1-1; v_call: TRBV5-4; clone_size: NA; d_call: TRBD1; cdr3_aa: CASSQEPGQGDSRSFF; cdr3_nt: TGTGCCAGCAGCCAAGAACCGGGACAGGGGGATTCGAGGTCTTTCTTT
j_call: TRBJ1-1; v_call: TRBV2; clone_size: NA; d_call: NA; cdr3_aa: CAWGAGTEAFF; cdr3_nt: TGTGCTTGGGGCGCAGGAACTGAAGCTTTCTTT
j_call: TRBJ2-1; v_call: TRBV4-3; clone_size: NA; d_call: NA; cdr3_aa: CASSQVEGAEYNEQFF; cdr3_nt: TGCGCCAGCAGCCAAGTGGAGGGGGCGGAATACAATGAGCAGTTCTTC
j_call: TRBJ1-5; v_call: TRBV28; clone_size: once; d_call: NA; cdr3_aa: CASSPGTLEAQPQHF; cdr3_nt: TGTGCCAGCAGTCCCGGGACTCTAGAGGCTCAGCCCCAGCATTTT
j_call: TRBJ1-3; v_call: TRBV25-1; clone_size: NA; d_call: NA; cdr3_aa: CASQGSGNTIYF; cdr3_nt: TGTGCCAGTCAGGGCTCTGGAAACACCATATATTTT